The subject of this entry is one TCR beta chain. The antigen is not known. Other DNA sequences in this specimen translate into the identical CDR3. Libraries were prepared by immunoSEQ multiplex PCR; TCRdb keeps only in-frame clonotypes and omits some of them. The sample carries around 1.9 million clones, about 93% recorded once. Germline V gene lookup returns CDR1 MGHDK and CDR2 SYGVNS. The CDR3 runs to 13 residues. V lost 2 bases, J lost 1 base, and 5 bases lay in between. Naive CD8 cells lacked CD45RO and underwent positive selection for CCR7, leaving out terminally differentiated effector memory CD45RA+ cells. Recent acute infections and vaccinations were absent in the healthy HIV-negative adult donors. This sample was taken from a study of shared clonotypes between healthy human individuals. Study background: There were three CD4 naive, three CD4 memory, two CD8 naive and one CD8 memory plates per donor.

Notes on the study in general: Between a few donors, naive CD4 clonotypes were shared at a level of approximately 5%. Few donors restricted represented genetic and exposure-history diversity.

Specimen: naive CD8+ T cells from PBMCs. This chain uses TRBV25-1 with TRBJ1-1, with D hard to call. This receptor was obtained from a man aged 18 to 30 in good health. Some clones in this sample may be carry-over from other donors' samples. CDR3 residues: CASSEGENTEAFF. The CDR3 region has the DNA TGTGCCAGCAGTGAAGGGGAGAACACTGAAGCTTTCTTT.